The following is a T cell receptor (beta chain) sequence with its context. Its antigen is not known. The sample originates from a study of shared clonotypes between healthy human individuals. V lost 4 bases, J lost 4 bases, and 10 bases stayed unmatched. CDR1 and CDR2 (germline): SNHLY, FYNNEI. The CDR3 is 15 residues long. Repertoires were generated with immunoSEQ multiplex PCR, while TCRdb's copy carries only in-frame clones and drops some. The data show 640,000 or so clones, more than 70% seen once. Splitting the CD4+ cells yielded a CD45RA+ naive subset and a CD45RA-negative memory subset. General study points: Richness estimates generally favored naive over memory subsets. A small donor pool kept down the genetic and exposure-history diversity that was represented. Rarefaction exposed incomplete sorted-subset sequencing despite large depth.

This TCR came from a woman between 25 and 40 years old in good health. V gene TRBV2 combines with J gene TRBJ2-7, with TRBD2 matching 7 bases. Source material: memory CD4+ T cells sorted from blood. Subset meaning: CD45RA-negative fraction. CDR3 bases: TGTGCCAGCAGTGCACTAGCTAGCGGTCCTTACGAGCAGTACTTC. As protein: CASSALASGPYEQYF.